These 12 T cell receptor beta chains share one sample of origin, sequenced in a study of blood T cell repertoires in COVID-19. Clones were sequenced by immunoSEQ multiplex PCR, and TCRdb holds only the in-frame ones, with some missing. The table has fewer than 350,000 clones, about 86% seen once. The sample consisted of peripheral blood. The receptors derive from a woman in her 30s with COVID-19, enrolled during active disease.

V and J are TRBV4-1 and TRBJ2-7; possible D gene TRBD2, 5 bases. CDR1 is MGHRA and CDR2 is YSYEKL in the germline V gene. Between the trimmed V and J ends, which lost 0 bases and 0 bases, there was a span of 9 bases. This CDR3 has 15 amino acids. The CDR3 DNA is TGCGCCAGCAGCCAAGAGCTGAGGGACTCCTACGAGCAGTACTTC. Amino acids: CASSQELRDSYEQYF.

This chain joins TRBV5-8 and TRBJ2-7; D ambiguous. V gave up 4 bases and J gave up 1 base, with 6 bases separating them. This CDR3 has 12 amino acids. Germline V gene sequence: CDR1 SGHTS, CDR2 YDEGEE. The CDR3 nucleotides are TGTGCCAGCAGCCCGAGATCCTACGAGCAGTACTTC. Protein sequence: CASSPRSYEQYF.

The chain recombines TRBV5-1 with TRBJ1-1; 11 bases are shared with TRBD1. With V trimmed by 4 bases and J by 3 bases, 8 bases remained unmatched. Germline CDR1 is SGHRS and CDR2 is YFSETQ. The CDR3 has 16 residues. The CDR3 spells CASSTRPGQGDTEAFF. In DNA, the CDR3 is TGCGCCAGCAGCACGAGACCGGGACAGGGGGACACTGAAGCTTTCTTT.

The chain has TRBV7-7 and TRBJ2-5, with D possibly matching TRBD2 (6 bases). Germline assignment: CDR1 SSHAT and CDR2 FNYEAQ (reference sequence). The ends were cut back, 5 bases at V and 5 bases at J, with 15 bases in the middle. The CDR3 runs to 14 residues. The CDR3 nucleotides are TGTGCCAGCAGCCGCAGACTAGGAATGGAGACCCAGTACTTC. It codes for CASSRRLGMETQYF.

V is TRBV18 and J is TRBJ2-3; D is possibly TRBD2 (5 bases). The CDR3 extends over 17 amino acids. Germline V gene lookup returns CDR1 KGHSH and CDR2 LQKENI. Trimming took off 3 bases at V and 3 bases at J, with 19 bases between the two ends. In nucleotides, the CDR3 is TGTGCCAGCTCACCGGTAGTGGGAAGCGGTTGGACAGATACGCAGTATTTT. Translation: CASSPVVGSGWTDTQYF.

The CDR3 spells CASSLETGSISPLHF. The CDR3 DNA sequence: TGCGCCAGCAGCTTGGAAACAGGGAGCATTTCACCCCTCCACTTT. This sequence joins TRBV5-1 and TRBJ1-6, with a weak D call TRBD1 (6 bases). V lost 0 bases and J lost 9, with 13 bases in between. The CDR3 runs to 15 residues. Germline V lookup: CDR1 SGHRS, CDR2 YFSETQ.

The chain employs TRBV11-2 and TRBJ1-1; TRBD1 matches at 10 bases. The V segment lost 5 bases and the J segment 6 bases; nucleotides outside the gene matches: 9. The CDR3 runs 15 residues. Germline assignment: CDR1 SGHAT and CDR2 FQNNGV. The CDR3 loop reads CASSPTTGGDPEAFF. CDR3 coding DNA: TGTGCCAGCAGCCCTACGACAGGGGGCGATCCTGAAGCTTTCTTT.

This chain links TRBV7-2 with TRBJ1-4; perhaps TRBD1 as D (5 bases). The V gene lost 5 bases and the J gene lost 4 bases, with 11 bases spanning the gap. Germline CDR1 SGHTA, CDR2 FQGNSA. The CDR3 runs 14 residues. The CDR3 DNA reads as TGTGCCAGCAGCCCTAGGGGACTTAATGAAAAACTGTTTTTT. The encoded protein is CASSPRGLNEKLFF.

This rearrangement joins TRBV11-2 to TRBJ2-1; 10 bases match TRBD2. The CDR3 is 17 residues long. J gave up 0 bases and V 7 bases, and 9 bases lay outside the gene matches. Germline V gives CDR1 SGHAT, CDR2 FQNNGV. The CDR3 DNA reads TGTGCCAGCACTCCGACTAGCGGGTCGAGCTCCTACAATGAGCAGTTCTTC. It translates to CASTPTSGSSSYNEQFF.

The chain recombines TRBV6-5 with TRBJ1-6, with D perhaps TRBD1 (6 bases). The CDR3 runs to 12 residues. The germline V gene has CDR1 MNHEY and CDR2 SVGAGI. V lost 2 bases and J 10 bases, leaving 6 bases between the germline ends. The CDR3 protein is CASSYQGSPLHF. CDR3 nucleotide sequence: TGTGCCAGCAGTTACCAGGGGTCACCCCTCCACTTT.

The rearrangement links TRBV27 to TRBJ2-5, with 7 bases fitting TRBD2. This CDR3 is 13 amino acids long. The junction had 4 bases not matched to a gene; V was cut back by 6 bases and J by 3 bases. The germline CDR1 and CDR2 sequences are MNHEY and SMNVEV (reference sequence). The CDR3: CASRLAEEETQYF. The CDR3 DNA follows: TGTGCCAGCAGGCTAGCGGAGGAAGAGACCCAGTACTTC.

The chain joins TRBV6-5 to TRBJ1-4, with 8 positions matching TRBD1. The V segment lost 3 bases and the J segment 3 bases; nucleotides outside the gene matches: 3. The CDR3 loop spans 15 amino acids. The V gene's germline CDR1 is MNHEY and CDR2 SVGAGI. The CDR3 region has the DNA TGTGCCAGCAGTTATGGACAGGGATCTAATGAAAAACTGTTTTTT. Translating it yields CASSYGQGSNEKLFF.